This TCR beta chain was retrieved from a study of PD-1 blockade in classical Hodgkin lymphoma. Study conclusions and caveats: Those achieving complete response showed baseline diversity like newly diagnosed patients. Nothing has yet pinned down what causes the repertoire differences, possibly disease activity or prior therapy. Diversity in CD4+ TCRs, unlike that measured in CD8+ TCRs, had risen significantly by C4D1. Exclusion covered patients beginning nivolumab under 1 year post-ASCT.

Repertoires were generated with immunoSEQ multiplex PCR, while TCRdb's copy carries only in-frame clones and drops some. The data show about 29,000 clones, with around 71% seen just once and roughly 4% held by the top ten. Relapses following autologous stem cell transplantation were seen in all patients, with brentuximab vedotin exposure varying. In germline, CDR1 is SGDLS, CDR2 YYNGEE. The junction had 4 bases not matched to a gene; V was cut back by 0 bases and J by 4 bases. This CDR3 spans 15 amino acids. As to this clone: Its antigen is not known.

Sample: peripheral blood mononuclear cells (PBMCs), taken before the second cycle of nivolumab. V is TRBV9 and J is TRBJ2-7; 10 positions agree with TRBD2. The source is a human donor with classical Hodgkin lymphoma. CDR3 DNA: TGTGCCAGCAGCGTAGAAGCGGGAGGGAGTTACGAGCAGTACTTC. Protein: CASSVEAGGSYEQYF.